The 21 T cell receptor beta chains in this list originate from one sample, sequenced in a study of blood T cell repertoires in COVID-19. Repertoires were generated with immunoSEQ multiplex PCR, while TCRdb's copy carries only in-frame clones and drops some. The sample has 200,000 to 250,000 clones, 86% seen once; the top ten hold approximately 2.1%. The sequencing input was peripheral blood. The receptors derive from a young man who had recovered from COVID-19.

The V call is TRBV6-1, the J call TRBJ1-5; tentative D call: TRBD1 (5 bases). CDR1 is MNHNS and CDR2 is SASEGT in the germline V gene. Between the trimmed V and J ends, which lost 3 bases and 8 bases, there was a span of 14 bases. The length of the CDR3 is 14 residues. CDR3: CASSDDRTRKPQHF. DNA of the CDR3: TGTGCCAGCAGTGACGACAGAACGAGGAAGCCCCAGCATTTT.

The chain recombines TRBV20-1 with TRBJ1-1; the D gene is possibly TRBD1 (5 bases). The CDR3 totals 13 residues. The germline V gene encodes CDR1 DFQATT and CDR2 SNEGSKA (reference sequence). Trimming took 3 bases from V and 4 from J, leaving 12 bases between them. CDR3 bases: TGCAGTGCTAGTCACGGCCAGGGCACTGAAGCTTTCTTT. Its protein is CSASHGQGTEAFF.

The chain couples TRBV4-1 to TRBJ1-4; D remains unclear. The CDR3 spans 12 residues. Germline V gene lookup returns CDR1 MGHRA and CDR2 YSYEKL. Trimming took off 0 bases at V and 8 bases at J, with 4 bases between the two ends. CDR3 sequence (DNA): TGCGCCAGCAGCCAAGATGAGGAAAAACTGTTTTTT. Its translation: CASSQDEEKLFF.

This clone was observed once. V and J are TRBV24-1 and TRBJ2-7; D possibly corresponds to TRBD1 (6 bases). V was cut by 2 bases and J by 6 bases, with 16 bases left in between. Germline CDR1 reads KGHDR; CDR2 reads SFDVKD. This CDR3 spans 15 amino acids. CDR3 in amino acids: CATSDSGASIGEQYF. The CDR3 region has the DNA TGTGCCACCAGTGATTCAGGGGCTTCGATCGGCGAGCAGTACTTC.

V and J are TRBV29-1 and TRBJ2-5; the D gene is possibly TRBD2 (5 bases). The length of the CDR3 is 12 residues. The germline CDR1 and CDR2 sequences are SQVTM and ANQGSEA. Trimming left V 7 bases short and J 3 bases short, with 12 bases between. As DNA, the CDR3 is TGCAGCGGCGGGTTCAATGAAGAGACCCAGTACTTC. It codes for CSGGFNEETQYF.

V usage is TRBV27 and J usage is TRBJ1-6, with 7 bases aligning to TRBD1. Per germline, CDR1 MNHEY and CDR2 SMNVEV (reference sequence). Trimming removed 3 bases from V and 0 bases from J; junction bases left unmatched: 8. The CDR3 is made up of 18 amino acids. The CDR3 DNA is TGTGCCAGCAGTTTCCGGACAGGACCAAGCTCCTATAATTCACCCCTCCACTTT. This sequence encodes CASSFRTGPSSYNSPLHF.

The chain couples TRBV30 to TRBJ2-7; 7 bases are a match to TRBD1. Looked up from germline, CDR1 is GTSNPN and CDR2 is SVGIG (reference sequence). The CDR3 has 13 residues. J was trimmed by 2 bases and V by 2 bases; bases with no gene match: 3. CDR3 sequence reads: CAWSQGVPYEQYF. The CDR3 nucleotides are TGTGCCTGGAGTCAGGGGGTCCCCTACGAGCAGTACTTC.

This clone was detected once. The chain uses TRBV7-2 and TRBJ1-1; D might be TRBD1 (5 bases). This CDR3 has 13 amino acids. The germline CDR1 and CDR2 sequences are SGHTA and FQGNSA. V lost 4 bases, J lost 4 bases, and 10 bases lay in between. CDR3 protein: CASSSQGSTEAFF. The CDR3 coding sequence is TGTGCCAGCAGCTCCCAGGGAAGCACTGAAGCTTTCTTT.

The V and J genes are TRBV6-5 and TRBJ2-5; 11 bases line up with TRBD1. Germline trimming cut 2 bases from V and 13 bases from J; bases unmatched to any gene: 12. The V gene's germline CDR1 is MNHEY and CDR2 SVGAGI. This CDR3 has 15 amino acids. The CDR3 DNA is TGTGCCAGCAGTTACGTTCTTGGACAGGGGGCATTAATGTACTTC. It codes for CASSYVLGQGALMYF.

The CDR3 DNA reads TGTGCCAGCAGTGACTTCCCCTACACAGATACGCAGTATTTT. Protein sequence: CASSDFPYTDTQYF. The rearrangement joins TRBV6-4 to TRBJ2-3; no definite D call. CDR3 length: 14 residues. Trimming removed 1 base from V and 2 bases from J, with 7 bases in between. The germline V gene has CDR1 MRHNA and CDR2 SNTAGT.

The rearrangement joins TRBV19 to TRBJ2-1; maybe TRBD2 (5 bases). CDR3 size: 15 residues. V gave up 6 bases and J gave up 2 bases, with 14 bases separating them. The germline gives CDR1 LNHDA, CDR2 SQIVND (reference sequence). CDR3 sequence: CASRGTGETYNEQFF. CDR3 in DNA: TGTGCCAGTAGGGGAACTGGGGAGACCTACAATGAGCAGTTCTTC.

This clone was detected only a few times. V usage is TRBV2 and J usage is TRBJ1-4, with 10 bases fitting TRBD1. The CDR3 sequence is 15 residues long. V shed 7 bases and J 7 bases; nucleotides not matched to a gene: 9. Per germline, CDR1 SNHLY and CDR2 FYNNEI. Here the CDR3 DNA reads TGTGCCAGCACGGACAGGGGGAGTTCGGGTGAAAAACTGTTTTTT. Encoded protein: CASTDRGSSGEKLFF.

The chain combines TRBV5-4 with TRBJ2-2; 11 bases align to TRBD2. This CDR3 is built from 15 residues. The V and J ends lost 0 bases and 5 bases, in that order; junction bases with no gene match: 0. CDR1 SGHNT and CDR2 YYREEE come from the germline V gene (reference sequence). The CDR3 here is CASSLGLAGTGELFF. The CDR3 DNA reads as TGTGCCAGCAGCTTGGGACTAGCGGGGACCGGGGAGCTGTTTTTT.

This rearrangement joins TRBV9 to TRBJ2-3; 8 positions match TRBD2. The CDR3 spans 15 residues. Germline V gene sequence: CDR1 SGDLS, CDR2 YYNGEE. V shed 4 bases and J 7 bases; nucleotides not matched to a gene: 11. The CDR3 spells CASSPGPGGQYTQYF. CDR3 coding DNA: TGTGCCAGCAGCCCCGGTCCGGGGGGGCAGTATACGCAGTATTTT. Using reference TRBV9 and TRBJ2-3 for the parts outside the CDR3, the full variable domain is DSGVTQTPKHLITATGQRVTLRCSPRSGDLSVYWYQQSLDQGLQFLIQYYNGEERAKGNILERFSAQQFPDLHSELNLSSLELGDSALYFCASSPGPGGQYTQYFGPGTRLTVL.

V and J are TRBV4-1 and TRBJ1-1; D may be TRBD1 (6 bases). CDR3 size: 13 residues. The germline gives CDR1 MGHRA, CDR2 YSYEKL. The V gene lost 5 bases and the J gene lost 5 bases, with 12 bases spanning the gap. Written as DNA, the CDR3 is TGCGCCAGCAGCGTTCAGGGGCGGACTGAAGCTTTCTTT. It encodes CASSVQGRTEAFF.

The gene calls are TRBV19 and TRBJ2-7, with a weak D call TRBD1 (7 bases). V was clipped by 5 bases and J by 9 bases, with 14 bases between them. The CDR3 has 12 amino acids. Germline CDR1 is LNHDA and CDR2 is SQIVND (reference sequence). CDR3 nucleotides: TGTGCCAGTAGTCAGCCAGGGGGGTCGCAGTACTTC. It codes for CASSQPGGSQYF.

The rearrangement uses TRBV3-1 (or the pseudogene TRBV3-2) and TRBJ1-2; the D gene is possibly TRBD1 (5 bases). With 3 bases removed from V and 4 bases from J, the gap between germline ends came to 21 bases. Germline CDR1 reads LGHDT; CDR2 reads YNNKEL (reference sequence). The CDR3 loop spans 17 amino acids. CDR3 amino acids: CASSHLYRDAEGYGYTF. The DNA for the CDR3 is TGTGCCAGCAGCCATCTTTACCGGGACGCGGAGGGCTATGGCTACACCTTC.

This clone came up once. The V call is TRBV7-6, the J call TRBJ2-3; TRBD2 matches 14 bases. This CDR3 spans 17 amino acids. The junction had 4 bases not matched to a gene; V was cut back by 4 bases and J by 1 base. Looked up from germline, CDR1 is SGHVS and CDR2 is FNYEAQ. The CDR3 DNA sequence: TGTGCCAGCAGCTCTCAGGGACTAGCGGGGGGCACAGATACGCAGTATTTT. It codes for CASSSQGLAGGTDTQYF.

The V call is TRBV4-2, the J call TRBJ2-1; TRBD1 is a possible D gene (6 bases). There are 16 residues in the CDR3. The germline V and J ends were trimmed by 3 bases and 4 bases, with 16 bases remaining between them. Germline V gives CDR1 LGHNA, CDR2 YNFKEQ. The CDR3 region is CASSQVQGPDYNEQFF. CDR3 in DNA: TGTGCCAGCAGCCAGGTTCAGGGGCCGGATTACAATGAGCAGTTCTTC.

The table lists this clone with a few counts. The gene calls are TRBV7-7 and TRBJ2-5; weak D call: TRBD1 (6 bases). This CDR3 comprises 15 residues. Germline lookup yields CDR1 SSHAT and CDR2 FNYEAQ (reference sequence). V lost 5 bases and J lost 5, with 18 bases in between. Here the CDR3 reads CASSKDSKQGETQYF. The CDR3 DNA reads TGTGCCAGCAGCAAAGACTCCAAGCAGGGGGAGACCCAGTACTTC. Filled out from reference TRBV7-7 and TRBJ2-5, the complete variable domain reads GAGVSQSPRYKVTKRGQDVTLRCDPISSHATLYWYQQALGQGPEFLTYFNYEAQPDKSGLPSDRFSAERPEGSISTLTIQRTEQRDSAMYRCASSKDSKQGETQYFGPGTRLLVL.

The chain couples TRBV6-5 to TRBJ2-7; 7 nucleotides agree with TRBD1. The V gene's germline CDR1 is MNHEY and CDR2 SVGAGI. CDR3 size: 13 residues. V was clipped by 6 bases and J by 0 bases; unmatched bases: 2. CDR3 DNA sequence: TGTGCCAGCAGGGGACAGAGCTCCTACGAGCAGTACTTC. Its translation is CASRGQSSYEQYF.